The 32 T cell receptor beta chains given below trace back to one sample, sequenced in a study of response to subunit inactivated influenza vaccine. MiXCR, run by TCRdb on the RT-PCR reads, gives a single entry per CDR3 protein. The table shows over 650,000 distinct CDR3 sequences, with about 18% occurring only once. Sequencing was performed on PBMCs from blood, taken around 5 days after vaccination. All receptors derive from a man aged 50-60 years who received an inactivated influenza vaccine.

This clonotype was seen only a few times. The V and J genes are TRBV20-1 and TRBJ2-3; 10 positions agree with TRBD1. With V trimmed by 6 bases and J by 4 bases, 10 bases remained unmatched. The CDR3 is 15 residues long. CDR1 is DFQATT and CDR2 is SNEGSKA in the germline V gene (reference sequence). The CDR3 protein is CSAITPGQGSDTQYF. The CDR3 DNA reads TGCAGTGCAATCACGCCGGGACAGGGGTCAGATACGCAGTATTTT.

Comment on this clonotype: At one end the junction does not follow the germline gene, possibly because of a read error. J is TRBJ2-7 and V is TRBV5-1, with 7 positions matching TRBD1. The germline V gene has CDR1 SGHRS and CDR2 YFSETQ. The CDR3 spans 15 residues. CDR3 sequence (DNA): TGCGCCAGCAGCTTCCACAGGGGATTCATCTACGAGCAGTGCTTC. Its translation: CASSFHRGFIYEQCF.

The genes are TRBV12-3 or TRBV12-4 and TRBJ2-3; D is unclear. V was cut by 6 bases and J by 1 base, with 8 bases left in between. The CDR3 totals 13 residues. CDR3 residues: CASRNWGTDTQYF. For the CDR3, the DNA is TGTGCCAGCAGAAACTGGGGCACAGATACGCAGTATTTT.

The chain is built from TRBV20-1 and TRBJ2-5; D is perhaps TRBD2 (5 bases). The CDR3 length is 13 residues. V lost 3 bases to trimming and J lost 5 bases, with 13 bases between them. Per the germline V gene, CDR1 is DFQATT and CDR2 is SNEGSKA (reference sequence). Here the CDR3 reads CSASGSSWETQYF. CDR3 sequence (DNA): TGCAGTGCTAGTGGTTCTAGCTGGGAGACCCAGTACTTC.

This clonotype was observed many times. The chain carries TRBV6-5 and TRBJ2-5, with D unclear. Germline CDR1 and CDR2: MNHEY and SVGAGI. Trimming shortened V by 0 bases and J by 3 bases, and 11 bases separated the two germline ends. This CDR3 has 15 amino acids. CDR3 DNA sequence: TGTGCCAGCAGTTACTCCCCGTGGAAGAAAGAGACCCAGTACTTC. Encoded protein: CASSYSPWKKETQYF.

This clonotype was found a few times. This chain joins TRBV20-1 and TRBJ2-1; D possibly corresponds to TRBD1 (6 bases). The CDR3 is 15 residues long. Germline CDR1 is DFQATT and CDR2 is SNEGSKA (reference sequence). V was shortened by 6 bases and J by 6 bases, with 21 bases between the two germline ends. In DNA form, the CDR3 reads TGCAGTGCGCCGAACAGGGCATCGGCTGGCAATGAGCAGTTCTTC. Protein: CSAPNRASAGNEQFF.

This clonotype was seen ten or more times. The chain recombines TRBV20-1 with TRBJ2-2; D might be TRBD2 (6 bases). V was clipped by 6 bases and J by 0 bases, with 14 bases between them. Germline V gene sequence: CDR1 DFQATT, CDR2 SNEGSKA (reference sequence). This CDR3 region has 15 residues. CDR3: CSARLADANTGELFF. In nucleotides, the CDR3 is TGCAGTGCGCGCTTAGCGGACGCGAACACCGGGGAGCTGTTTTTT.

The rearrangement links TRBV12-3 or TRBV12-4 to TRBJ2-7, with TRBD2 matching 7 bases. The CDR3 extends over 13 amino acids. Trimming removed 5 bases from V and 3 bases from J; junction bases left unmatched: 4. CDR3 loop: CASSRLAVYEQYF. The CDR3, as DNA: TGTGCCAGCAGTCGACTAGCTGTCTACGAGCAGTACTTC.

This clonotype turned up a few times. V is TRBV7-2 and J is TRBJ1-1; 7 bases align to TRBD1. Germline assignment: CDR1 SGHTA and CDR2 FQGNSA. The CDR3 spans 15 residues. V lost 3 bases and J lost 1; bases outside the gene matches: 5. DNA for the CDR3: TGTGCCAGCAGCTTCGCCGGGACAGCGAACACTGAAGCTTTCTTT. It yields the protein CASSFAGTANTEAFF.

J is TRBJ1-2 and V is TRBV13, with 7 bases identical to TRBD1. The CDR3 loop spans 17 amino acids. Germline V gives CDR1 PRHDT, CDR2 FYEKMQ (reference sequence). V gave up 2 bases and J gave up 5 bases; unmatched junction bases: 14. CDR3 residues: CASSLLRQGGSGYGYTF. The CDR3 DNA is TGTGCCAGCAGCTTACTTCGACAGGGAGGATCCGGATATGGCTACACCTTC.

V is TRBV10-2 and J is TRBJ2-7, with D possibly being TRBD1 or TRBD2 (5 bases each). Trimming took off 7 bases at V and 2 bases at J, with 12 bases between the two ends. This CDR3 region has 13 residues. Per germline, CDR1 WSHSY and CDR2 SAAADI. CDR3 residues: CASTTGAPYEQYF. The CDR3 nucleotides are TGCGCCAGCACTACCGGGGCTCCCTACGAGCAGTACTTC.

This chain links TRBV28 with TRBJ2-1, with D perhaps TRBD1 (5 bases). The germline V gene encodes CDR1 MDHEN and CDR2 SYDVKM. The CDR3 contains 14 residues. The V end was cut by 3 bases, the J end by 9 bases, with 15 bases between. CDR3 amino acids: CASSLYRSPPEQFF. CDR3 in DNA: TGTGCCAGCAGTTTGTACAGGAGCCCTCCTGAGCAGTTCTTC. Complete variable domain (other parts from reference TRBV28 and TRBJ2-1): DVKVTQSSRYLVKRTGEKVFLECVQDMDHENMFWYRQDPGLGLRLIYFSYDVKMKEKGDIPEGYSVSREKKERFSLILESASTNQTSMYLCASSLYRSPPEQFFGPGTRLTVL.

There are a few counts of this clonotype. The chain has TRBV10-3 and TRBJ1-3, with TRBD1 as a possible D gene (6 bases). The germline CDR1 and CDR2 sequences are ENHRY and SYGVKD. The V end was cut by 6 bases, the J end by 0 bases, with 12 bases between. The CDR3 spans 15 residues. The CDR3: CAIRGQGPSGNTIYF. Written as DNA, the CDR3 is TGTGCCATCAGAGGGCAGGGGCCCTCTGGAAACACCATATATTTT.

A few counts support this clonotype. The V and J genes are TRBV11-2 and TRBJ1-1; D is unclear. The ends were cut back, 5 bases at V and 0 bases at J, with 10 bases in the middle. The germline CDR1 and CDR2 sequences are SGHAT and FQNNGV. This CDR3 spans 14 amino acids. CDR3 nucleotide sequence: TGTGCCAGCAGCACAGAGACAATGAACACTGAAGCTTTCTTT. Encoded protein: CASSTETMNTEAFF.

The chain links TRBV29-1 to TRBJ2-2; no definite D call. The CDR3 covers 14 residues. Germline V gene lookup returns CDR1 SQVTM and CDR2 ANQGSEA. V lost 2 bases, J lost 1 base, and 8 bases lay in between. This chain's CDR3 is CSVERQMNTGELFF. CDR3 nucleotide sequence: TGCAGCGTTGAAAGGCAGATGAACACCGGGGAGCTGTTTTTT.

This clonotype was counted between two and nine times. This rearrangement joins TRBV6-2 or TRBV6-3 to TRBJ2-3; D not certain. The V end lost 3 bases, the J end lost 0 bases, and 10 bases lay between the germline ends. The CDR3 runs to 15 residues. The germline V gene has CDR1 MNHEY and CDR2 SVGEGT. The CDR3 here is CASSYLATSTDTQYF. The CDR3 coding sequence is TGTGCCAGCAGTTATTTGGCGACTAGCACAGATACGCAGTATTTT.

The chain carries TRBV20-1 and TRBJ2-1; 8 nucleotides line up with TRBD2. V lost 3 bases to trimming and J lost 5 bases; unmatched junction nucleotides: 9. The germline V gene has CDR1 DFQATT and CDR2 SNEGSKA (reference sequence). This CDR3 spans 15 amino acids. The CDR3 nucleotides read TGCAGTGCTAGGATGGGAGCGGGAGATGACAATGAGCAGTTCTTC. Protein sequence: CSARMGAGDDNEQFF.

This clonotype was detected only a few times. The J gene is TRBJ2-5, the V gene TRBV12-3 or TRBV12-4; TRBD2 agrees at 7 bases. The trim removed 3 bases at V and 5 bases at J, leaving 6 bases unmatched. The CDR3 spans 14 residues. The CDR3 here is CASSFSGYSETQYF. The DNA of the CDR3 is TGTGCCAGCAGTTTTAGCGGGTACTCGGAGACCCAGTACTTC.

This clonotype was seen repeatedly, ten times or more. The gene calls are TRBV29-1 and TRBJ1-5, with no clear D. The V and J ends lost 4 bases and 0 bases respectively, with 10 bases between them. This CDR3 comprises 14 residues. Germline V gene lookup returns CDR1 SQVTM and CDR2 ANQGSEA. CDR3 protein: CSVAPTDSNQPQHF. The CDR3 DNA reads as TGCAGCGTTGCTCCTACGGATAGCAATCAGCCCCAGCATTTT.

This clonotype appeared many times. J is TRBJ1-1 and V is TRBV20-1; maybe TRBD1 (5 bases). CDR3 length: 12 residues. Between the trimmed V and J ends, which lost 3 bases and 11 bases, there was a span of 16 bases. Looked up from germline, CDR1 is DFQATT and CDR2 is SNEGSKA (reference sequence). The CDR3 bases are TGCAGTGCTAGCCTTGGGGGGGGAAATGCTTTCTTT. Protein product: CSASLGGGNAFF.

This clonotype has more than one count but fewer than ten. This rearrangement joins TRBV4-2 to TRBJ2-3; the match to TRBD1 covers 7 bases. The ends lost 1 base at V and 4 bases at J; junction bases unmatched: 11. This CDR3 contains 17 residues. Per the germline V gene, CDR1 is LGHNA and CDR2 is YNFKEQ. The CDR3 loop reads CASSQVGVQGIADTQYF. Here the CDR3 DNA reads TGTGCCAGCAGCCAAGTAGGAGTACAGGGGATAGCAGATACGCAGTATTTT.

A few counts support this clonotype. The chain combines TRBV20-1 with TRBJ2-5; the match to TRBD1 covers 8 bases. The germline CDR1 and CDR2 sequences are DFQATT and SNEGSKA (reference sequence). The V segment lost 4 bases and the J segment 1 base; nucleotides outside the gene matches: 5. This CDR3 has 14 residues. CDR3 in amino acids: CSAKLGQGQETQYF. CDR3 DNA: TGCAGTGCTAAGCTAGGACAGGGCCAAGAGACCCAGTACTTC.

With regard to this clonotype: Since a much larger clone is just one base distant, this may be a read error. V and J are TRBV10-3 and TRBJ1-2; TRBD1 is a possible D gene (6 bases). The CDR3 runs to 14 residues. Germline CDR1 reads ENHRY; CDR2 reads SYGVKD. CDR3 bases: TGTGCCATCAGATCCTTGGGGGCGAACTATGACTACACCTTC. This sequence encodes CAIRSLGANYDYTF.

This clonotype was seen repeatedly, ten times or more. This CDR3 is CSASSGNEQFF. In DNA, the CDR3 is TGCAGTGCTAGTAGCGGAAATGAGCAGTTCTTC. The V call is TRBV20-1, the J call TRBJ2-1, with D possibly TRBD2 on 6 matching bases. V was pared by 3 bases and J by 7 bases, with 7 bases between. Germline CDR1 reads DFQATT; CDR2 reads SNEGSKA (reference sequence). There are 11 residues in the CDR3.

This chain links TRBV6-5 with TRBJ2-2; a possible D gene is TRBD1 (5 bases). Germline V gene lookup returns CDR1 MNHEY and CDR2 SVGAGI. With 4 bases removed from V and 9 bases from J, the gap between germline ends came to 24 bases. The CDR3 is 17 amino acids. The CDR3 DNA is TGTGCCAGCAGTTCGGGCCGCTCAGGGATACAACCTCGGGAGCTGTTTTTT. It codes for CASSSGRSGIQPRELFF.

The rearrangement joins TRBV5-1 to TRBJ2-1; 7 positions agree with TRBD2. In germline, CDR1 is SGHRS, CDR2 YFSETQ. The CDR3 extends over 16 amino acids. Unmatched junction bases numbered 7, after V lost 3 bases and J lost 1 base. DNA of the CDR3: TGCGCCAGCAGCTCCGCGGTGGGGGGGTCCTACAATGAGCAGTTCTTC. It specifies CASSSAVGGSYNEQFF.

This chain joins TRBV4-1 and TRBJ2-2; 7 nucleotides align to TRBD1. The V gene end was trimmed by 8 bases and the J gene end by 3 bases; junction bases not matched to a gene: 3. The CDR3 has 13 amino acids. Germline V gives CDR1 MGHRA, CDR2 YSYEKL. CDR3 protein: CASGTDHTGELFF. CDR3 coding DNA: TGCGCCAGCGGGACAGACCACACCGGGGAGCTGTTTTTT.

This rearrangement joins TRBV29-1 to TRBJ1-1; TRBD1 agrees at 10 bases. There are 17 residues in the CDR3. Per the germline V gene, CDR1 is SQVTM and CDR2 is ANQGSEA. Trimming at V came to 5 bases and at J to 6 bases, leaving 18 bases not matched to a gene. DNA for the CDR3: TGCAGCGTTCGCCAACCCGACAGGGGGCCGTTTACGGCTGAAGCTTTCTTT. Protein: CSVRQPDRGPFTAEAFF.

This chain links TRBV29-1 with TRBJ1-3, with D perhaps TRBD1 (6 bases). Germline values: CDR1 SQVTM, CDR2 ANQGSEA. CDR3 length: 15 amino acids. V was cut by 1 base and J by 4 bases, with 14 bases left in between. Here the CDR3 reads CSVEGVGGEGNTIYF. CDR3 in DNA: TGCAGCGTTGAAGGGGTTGGGGGCGAAGGAAACACCATATATTTT.

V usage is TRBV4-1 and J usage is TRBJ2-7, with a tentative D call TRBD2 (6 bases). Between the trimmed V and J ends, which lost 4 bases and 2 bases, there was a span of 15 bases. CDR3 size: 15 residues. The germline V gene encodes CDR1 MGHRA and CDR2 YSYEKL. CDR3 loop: CASSPRWGGTYEQYF. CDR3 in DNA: TGCGCCAGCAGCCCCAGATGGGGCGGGACCTACGAGCAGTACTTC.

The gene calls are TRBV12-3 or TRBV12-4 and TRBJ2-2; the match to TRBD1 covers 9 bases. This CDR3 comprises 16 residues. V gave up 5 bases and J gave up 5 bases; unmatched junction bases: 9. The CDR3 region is CASSAGTGKGTGELFF. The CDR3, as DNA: TGTGCCAGCAGTGCCGGGACAGGGAAAGGGACCGGGGAGCTGTTTTTT.

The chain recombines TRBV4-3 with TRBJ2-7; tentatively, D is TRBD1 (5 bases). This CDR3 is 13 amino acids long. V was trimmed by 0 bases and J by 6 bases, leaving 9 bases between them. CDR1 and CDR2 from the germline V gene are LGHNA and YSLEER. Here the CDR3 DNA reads TGCGCCAGCAGCCAAGATCTGCAGGGCGAGCAGTACTTC. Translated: CASSQDLQGEQYF.